The T cell receptor beta chain described here comes from a study of blood T cell repertoires in COVID-19. Study details: Sites in the United States, Italy and Spain provided acute and convalescent COVID-19 samples. PBMCs, B-cell-depleted T cells, or T cells provided the cDNA or gDNA that made up the material.

Per the authors' pipeline: Estimation of nucleated cell counts was performed using reference gene primer amplification. TCRdb keeps only in-frame clones here, not all; method: immunoSEQ multiplex PCR. The DNA was the basis for D and trimming; V, J and clone size are from that table. The sample carries approximately 37,000 clones, about nine tenths recorded once. CDR1 and CDR2 (germline): SGHNT, YENEEA. The CDR3 runs 14 residues. V shed 2 bases, J shed 9 bases, and the junction held 7 bases outside the gene matches. V gene TRBV11-3 combines with J gene TRBJ2-1; 7 bases are a match to TRBD2. Sequencing used peripheral blood. The origin of this receptor is a man between 45 and 60 years old with active COVID-19. CDR3 protein: CASSLSDSGSEQFF. DNA for the CDR3: TGTGCCAGCAGCTTATCCGATAGCGGGTCTGAGCAGTTCTTC.